This T cell receptor (beta chain) comes out of a study of T cell repertoires in cytomegalovirus infection. Overall study results and limits: In two of eight donors, the top clonotype was HLA-C-restricted CMV-specific.

This clonotype appeared a few times. Its antigen is unidentified. Trimming took 6 bases from V and 1 from J, leaving 10 bases between them. Germline values: CDR1 LNHDA, CDR2 SQIVND (reference sequence). The CDR3 runs to 14 residues. TCRdb used MiXCR to reprocess the reads, holding one entry per CDR3 protein. The sample has almost 500,000 distinct CDR3 sequences, approximately 11% seen once; the top ten hold 9.5% to 13%. The rearrangement joins TRBV19 to TRBJ1-3; no definite D call. Sequenced: PBMCs. The sequence was collected from a human donor in good health (CMV status not recorded). Some clones in this sample may be carry-over from other donors' samples. CDR3 sequence reads: CASRVSRSGNTIYF. DNA of the CDR3: TGTGCCAGTAGGGTCAGCCGATCTGGAAACACCATATATTTT.